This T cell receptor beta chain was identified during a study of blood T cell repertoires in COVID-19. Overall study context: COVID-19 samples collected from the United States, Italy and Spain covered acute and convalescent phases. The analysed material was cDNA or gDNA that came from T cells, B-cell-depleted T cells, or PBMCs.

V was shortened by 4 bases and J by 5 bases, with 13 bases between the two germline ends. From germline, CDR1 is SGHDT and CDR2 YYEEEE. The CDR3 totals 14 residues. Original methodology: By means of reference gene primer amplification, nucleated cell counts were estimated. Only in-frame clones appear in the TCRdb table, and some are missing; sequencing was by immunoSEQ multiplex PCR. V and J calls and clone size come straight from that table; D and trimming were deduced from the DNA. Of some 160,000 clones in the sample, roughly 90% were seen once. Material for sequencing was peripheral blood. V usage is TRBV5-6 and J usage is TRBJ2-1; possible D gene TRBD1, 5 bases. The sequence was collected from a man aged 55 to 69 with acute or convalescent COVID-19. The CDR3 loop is CASSPQETNNEQFF. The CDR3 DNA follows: TGTGCCAGCAGCCCACAGGAGACCAACAATGAGCAGTTCTTC.